The 18 T cell receptor beta chains presented below share a single source sample, sequenced in a study of human thymus T cells. This table comes from immunoSEQ multiplex PCR, and its TCRdb copy is limited to in-frame clones, with some not included. The sample contains approximately 70,000 clones, 95% of which appear only once. During corrective heart surgery, resections were taken, and the thymus tissue came from them. Sequencing was performed on thymus tissue. Every receptor here comes from a girl less than two years old with a congenital heart defect but otherwise immunologically healthy.

The chain combines TRBV12-5 with TRBJ2-1, with D perhaps TRBD2 (6 bases). The CDR3 is 12 residues long. Germline V gene sequence: CDR1 LGHNT, CDR2 FRNRAP. The V end was cut by 5 bases, the J end by 9 bases, with 11 bases between. The CDR3: CASGGTWGEQFF. CDR3 DNA: TGTGCTAGTGGTGGGACTTGGGGTGAGCAGTTCTTC. The full variable domain, completed using reference TRBV12-5 and TRBJ2-1, is DARVTQTPRHKVTEMGQEVTMRCQPILGHNTVFWYRQTMMQGLELLAYFRNRAPLDDSGMPKDRFSAEMPDATLATLKIQPSEPRDSAVYFCASGGTWGEQFFGPGTRLTVL.

The chain couples TRBV6-6 to TRBJ2-5; D tentatively fits TRBD1 or TRBD2 (5 bases each). Germline assignment: CDR1 MNHNY and CDR2 SVGAGI (reference sequence). V lost 5 bases and J 5 bases, leaving 6 bases between the germline ends. The length of the CDR3 is 11 residues. The CDR3: CASSEGETQYF. The CDR3 DNA sequence: TGTGCCAGCAGTGAGGGGGAGACCCAGTACTTC.

The chain recombines TRBV14 with TRBJ1-1, with 10 bases lining up with TRBD1. In germline, CDR1 is SGHDN, CDR2 FVKESK. The CDR3 spans 16 residues. The J segment lost 3 bases and the V segment lost 1 base, leaving 5 bases of the junction unmatched. The CDR3 loop reads CASSQGDRGRHTEAFF. CDR3 in DNA: TGTGCCAGCAGCCAAGGGGACAGGGGCAGACACACTGAAGCTTTCTTT. Filled out from reference TRBV14 and TRBJ1-1, the complete variable domain reads EAGVTQFPSHSVIEKGQTVTLRCDPISGHDNLYWYRRVMGKEIKFLLHFVKESKQDESGMPNNRFLAERTGGTYSTLKVQPAELEDSGVYFCASSQGDRGRHTEAFFGQGTRLTVV.

The rearrangement uses TRBV11-2 and TRBJ2-5; 8 bases match TRBD2. Germline V gene lookup returns CDR1 SGHAT and CDR2 FQNNGV. There are 14 residues in the CDR3. Germline trimming cut 1 base from V and 5 bases from J; bases unmatched to any gene: 3. In DNA form, the CDR3 reads TGTGCCAGCAGCTTAGCCCGGGAGGGGGAGACCCAGTACTTC. Protein sequence: CASSLAREGETQYF.

In DNA form, the CDR3 reads TGTGCCAGCAGCAAACGACTAGCGAGGAGCACCGGGGAGCTGTTTTTT. It codes for CASSKRLARSTGELFF. The gene calls are TRBV13 and TRBJ2-2; TRBD2 matches 8 bases. Unmatched junction bases numbered 9, after V lost 5 bases and J lost 4 bases. The CDR3 runs 16 residues. Germline-derived CDR1 and CDR2 are PRHDT and FYEKMQ (reference sequence).

The chain uses TRBV7-2 and TRBJ2-1; D gene ambiguous. CDR1 and CDR2 (germline): SGHTA, FQGNSA. V shed 2 bases and J shed 6 bases, with 11 bases lying between them. CDR3 length: 14 amino acids. CDR3 DNA sequence: TGTGCCAGCAGCTTATTGGTGACGGTCAATGAGCAGTTCTTC. Encoded protein: CASSLLVTVNEQFF.

This clone was detected only once. This chain uses TRBV9 with TRBJ2-3; D gene unclear. V lost 6 bases, J lost 7 bases, and 15 bases lay in between. The CDR3 has 13 amino acids. Germline loops: CDR1 SGDLS, CDR2 YYNGEE. CDR3 in amino acids: CASKAPDGNTQYF. The CDR3 nucleotides read TGTGCCAGCAAAGCTCCCGATGGAAATACGCAGTATTTT.

The chain has TRBV19 and TRBJ2-1; 16 bases are shared with TRBD2. Germline V lookup: CDR1 LNHDA, CDR2 SQIVND (reference sequence). The CDR3 has 15 amino acids. J gave up 8 bases and V 7 bases, and 5 bases lay outside the gene matches. The CDR3: CASNSGTSGRDEQFF. The DNA of the CDR3 is TGTGCCAGTAACTCCGGGACTAGCGGGAGGGATGAGCAGTTCTTC.

This chain links TRBV11-3 with TRBJ2-1; unclear D gene. Trimming left V 1 base short and J 7 bases short, with 8 bases between. CDR3 length equals 13 residues. Germline V gives CDR1 SGHNT, CDR2 YENEEA. This chain's CDR3 is CASSLGRINEQFF. The CDR3, as DNA: TGTGCCAGCAGCTTAGGACGGATAAATGAGCAGTTCTTC. The complete variable domain, with remaining parts taken from reference TRBV11-3 and TRBJ2-1, reads EAGVVQSPRYKIIEKKQPVAFWCNPISGHNTLYWYLQNLGQGPELLIRYENEEAVDDSQLPKDRFSAERLKGVDSTLKIQPAELGDSAVYLCASSLGRINEQFFGPGTRLTVL.

The table lists this clone with a few counts. The chain employs TRBV6-6 and TRBJ1-5; TRBD1 matches at 7 bases. CDR1 is MNHNY, CDR2 SVGAGI, per germline (reference sequence). Trimming cost V 5 bases and J 3 bases; bases outside gene matches: 7. The CDR3 loop spans 15 amino acids. The CDR3, as DNA: TGTGCCAGCAGTACGCAGGGGGAGCTCAATCAGCCCCAGCATTTT. Translating it yields CASSTQGELNQPQHF.

This chain connects TRBV6-6 to TRBJ2-3, with 10 bases fitting TRBD2. CDR3 length: 16 residues. Germline CDR1 MNHNY, CDR2 SVGAGI (reference sequence). V gave up 2 bases and J gave up 0 bases; unmatched junction bases: 2. The CDR3 nucleotides are TGTGCCAGCAGTTACCCGACTAGCGGGAGCACAGATACGCAGTATTTT. Translation gives CASSYPTSGSTDTQYF.

The V gene is TRBV7-9, the J gene TRBJ2-7; 7 nucleotides line up with TRBD2. The CDR3 runs to 14 residues. Germline loops: CDR1 SEHNR, CDR2 FQNEAQ (reference sequence). V trimming: 9 bases; J trimming: 4 bases; junction bases outside the gene matches: 12. The CDR3, as DNA: TGTGCCAGGCCCCTTTTCGGCGGGAGTTACGAGCAGTACTTC. Encoded protein: CARPLFGGSYEQYF.

V usage is TRBV28 and J usage is TRBJ2-5, with a weak D call TRBD1 (6 bases). The V gene's germline CDR1 is MDHEN and CDR2 SYDVKM. This CDR3 spans 15 amino acids. The ends were cut back, 9 bases at V and 5 bases at J, with 22 bases in the middle. CDR3 nucleotide sequence: TGTGCCAGTACTACATCCCAGGGGAGAGGGGAGACCCAGTACTTC. This sequence encodes CASTTSQGRGETQYF.

The J gene is TRBJ1-5, the V gene TRBV30; 8 bases are a match to TRBD1. Germline lookup yields CDR1 GTSNPN and CDR2 SVGIG (reference sequence). This CDR3 has 16 amino acids. Germline trimming cut 0 bases from V and 6 bases from J; bases unmatched to any gene: 10. CDR3 nucleotide sequence: TGTGCCTGGAGTGTACCGACAGGGGTGACAGGTCAGCCCCAGCATTTT. This codes for CAWSVPTGVTGQPQHF. Using reference TRBV30 and TRBJ1-5 for the parts outside the CDR3, the full variable domain is SQTIHQWPATLVQPVGSPLSLECTVEGTSNPNLYWYRQAAGRGLQLLFYSVGIGQISSEVPQNLSASRPQDRQFILSSKKLLLSDSGFYLCAWSVPTGVTGQPQHFGDGTRLSIL.

The genes are TRBV27 and TRBJ1-1; D perhaps matches TRBD1 (5 bases). The CDR3 covers 16 residues. V gave up 8 bases and J gave up 0 bases, with 19 bases separating them. Germline loops: CDR1 MNHEY, CDR2 SMNVEV (reference sequence). CDR3: CASSYNSTDMNTEAFF. The CDR3 nucleotides read TGTGCCAGCTCGTACAACAGTACGGACATGAACACTGAAGCTTTCTTT.

The rearrangement joins TRBV28 to TRBJ1-1; D ambiguous. Germline V lookup: CDR1 MDHEN, CDR2 SYDVKM. Trimming stripped 10 bases from V and 0 bases from J, with 15 bases between. The CDR3 consists of 14 residues. The CDR3 loop is CAISAPYLNTEAFF. CDR3 nucleotide sequence: TGTGCCATCTCGGCCCCCTATTTGAACACTGAAGCTTTCTTT. Using reference TRBV28 and TRBJ1-1 for the parts outside the CDR3, the full variable domain is DVKVTQSSRYLVKRTGEKVFLECVQDMDHENMFWYRQDPGLGLRLIYFSYDVKMKEKGDIPEGYSVSREKKERFSLILESASTNQTSMYLCAISAPYLNTEAFFGQGTRLTVV.

The chain is built from TRBV7-2 and TRBJ1-2; D remains ambiguous. CDR3 length: 13 residues. Trimming removed 7 bases from V and 3 bases from J, with 12 bases in between. The germline V gene encodes CDR1 SGHTA and CDR2 FQGNSA. Written as DNA, the CDR3 is TGTGCCAGCACCATTCGGAGGGACTATGGCTACACCTTC. This translates into CASTIRRDYGYTF.

The DNA of the CDR3 is TGTGCCAGCAGCGTAGAAGGGGGCGTTATCGGGGAGCTGTTTTTT. The encoded protein is CASSVEGGVIGELFF. The chain employs TRBV9 and TRBJ2-2; 7 bases are a match to TRBD1. The CDR3 length is 15 residues. Germline V lookup: CDR1 SGDLS, CDR2 YYNGEE. J was trimmed by 7 bases and V by 0 bases; bases with no gene match: 6.